Presented here are 13 T cell receptor beta chains from one specimen sequenced in a study. TCRdb redid the calling of the 5' RACE reads with MiXCR, one entry per CDR3 protein. This sample has 20,000 to 25,000 distinct CDR3 sequences, with approximately 28% found just once. The sequenced sample consisted of tumor-infiltrating naive CD4+ T cells sorted from the breast tumor. Specified subset: naive CD4+ T cells, CD4+CD45RA+CD25-. These receptors were obtained from a female donor with breast cancer.

This chain connects TRBV30 to TRBJ2-5, with D perhaps matching TRBD1 (7 bases). CDR1 is GTSNPN and CDR2 is SVGIG in the germline V gene (reference sequence). The CDR3 extends over 15 amino acids. V lost 2 bases to trimming and J lost 5 bases, with 18 bases between them. As DNA, the CDR3 is TGTGCCTGGAGTACATCAGGGGGGCGCCGGGAGACCCAGTACTTC. Its protein product is CAWSTSGGRRETQYF.

This clonotype has only a few counts. The gene calls are TRBV4-1 and TRBJ2-7; D possibly corresponds to TRBD1 (6 bases). There are 16 residues in the CDR3. In germline, CDR1 is MGHRA, CDR2 YSYEKL. Deletions cut 0 bases from V and 0 bases from J, with 12 bases between. The CDR3 region is CASSQDFQGSSYEQYF. The CDR3 DNA follows: TGCGCCAGCAGCCAAGACTTCCAGGGGAGCTCCTACGAGCAGTACTTC.

Concerning this clonotype: Germline is not matched at one junction end, which may reflect a read error. The chain recombines TRBV20-1 with TRBJ1-5, with TRBD1 identical over 7 bases. Germline V gives CDR1 DFQATT, CDR2 SNEGSKA (reference sequence). The CDR3 runs 15 residues. The CDR3: CSASSPGGANRPQHF. Written as DNA, the CDR3 is TGCAGTGCTTCCTCGCCAGGGGGAGCTAATCGGCCCCAGCATTTT.

This clonotype was seen at least ten times. The V call is TRBV10-3, the J call TRBJ2-7; 9 bases are a match to TRBD1. The CDR3 loop spans 14 amino acids. With 2 bases clipped from V and 6 bases from J, the junction kept 5 bases outside the gene matches. Per the germline V gene, CDR1 is ENHRY and CDR2 is SYGVKD. The CDR3 region has the DNA TGTGCCATCAGTGAGGGACAGGGGATATCCGAGCAGTACTTC. Translated, it gives CAISEGQGISEQYF.

This clonotype appeared many times. This chain links TRBV12-3 or TRBV12-4 with TRBJ2-7; D is perhaps TRBD1 or TRBD2 (5 bases each). The germline V and J ends were trimmed by 3 bases and 1 base, with 7 bases remaining between them. The CDR3 sequence is 13 residues long. CDR3 loop: CASSLGDSYEQYF. In DNA, the CDR3 is TGTGCCAGCAGTTTGGGGGATTCCTACGAGCAGTACTTC.

This clonotype was counted at least ten times. The CDR3 nucleotides are TGTGCCAGCAGCCCTAGTAGCGGGCCGGGAGATACGCAGTATTTT. This codes for CASSPSSGPGDTQYF. J is TRBJ2-3 and V is TRBV7-6; TRBD2 matches at 7 bases. CDR1 is SGHVS, CDR2 FNYEAQ, per germline. V trimming: 5 bases; J trimming: 5 bases; junction bases outside the gene matches: 10. The CDR3 is 15 residues long. The complete variable domain, with remaining parts taken from reference TRBV7-6 and TRBJ2-3, reads GAGVSQSPRYKVTKRGQDVALRCDPISGHVSLYWYRQALGQGPEFLTYFNYEAQQDKSGLPNDRFSAERPEGSISTLTIQRTEQRDSAMYRCASSPSSGPGDTQYFGPGTRLTVL.

This clonotype has a count of ten or more. The rearrangement joins TRBV7-9 to TRBJ1-1, with 7 bases aligning to TRBD1. The V and J ends lost 10 bases and 0 bases, in that order; junction bases with no gene match: 5. The germline CDR1 and CDR2 sequences are SEHNR and FQNEAQ (reference sequence). The CDR3 is 13 amino acids. CDR3 in amino acids: CATLGQLNTEAFF. Here the CDR3 DNA reads TGTGCCACCCTGGGACAGCTGAACACTGAAGCTTTCTTT.

The V gene is TRBV19, the J gene TRBJ2-1; either TRBD1 or TRBD2 may supply D (5 bases each). This CDR3 is 14 amino acids long. Trimming cost V 6 bases and J 3 bases, with 12 bases left between them. CDR1 is LNHDA and CDR2 is SQIVND in the germline V gene (reference sequence). CDR3 coding DNA: TGTGCCAGTAGACGCCGGGACGACTACAATGAGCAGTTCTTC. The encoded protein is CASRRRDDYNEQFF.

This clonotype is deemed medium-sized. This chain links TRBV9 with TRBJ2-1, with 7 bases aligning to TRBD2. Germline CDR1 and CDR2: SGDLS and YYNGEE. This CDR3 is 16 amino acids long. J lost 4 bases, V lost 0 bases, and 7 bases had no gene match. CDR3 protein: CASSVGSGEVYNEQFF. The CDR3 DNA sequence: TGTGCCAGCAGCGTAGGGAGCGGGGAGGTATACAATGAGCAGTTCTTC.

Remarks on this clonotype: A much larger clone sits a single nucleotide away, making a read error possible. The chain joins TRBV15 to TRBJ2-1, with a possible D match to TRBD2 (6 bases). The CDR3 length is 15 residues. The V end was cut by 0 bases, the J end by 2 bases, with 8 bases between. Germline V lookup: CDR1 LNHNV, CDR2 YYDKDF (reference sequence). The CDR3 coding sequence is TGTGCCACCAGCAGAGATAGCGGCGCCTACAATGAGCAGTTCTTC. This sequence encodes CATSRDSGAYNEQFF.

This clonotype is labeled as medium-sized. The CDR3 protein is CASNPGTGLSPLHF. The CDR3 DNA sequence: TGCGCCAGCAACCCCGGGACAGGGCTGTCACCCCTCCACTTT. The chain has TRBV5-1 and TRBJ1-6, with 9 bases aligning to TRBD1. Germline values: CDR1 SGHRS, CDR2 YFSETQ. J lost 10 bases, V lost 6 bases, and 8 bases had no gene match. CDR3 length: 14 residues.

The chain uses TRBV30 and TRBJ2-1, with 12 bases lining up with TRBD2. V shed 4 bases, J shed 3 bases, and the junction held 7 bases outside the gene matches. In germline, CDR1 is GTSNPN, CDR2 SVGIG (reference sequence). The CDR3 runs to 16 residues. The DNA for the CDR3 is TGTGCCTGGAACTATCTAGCGGGAGGGCTCTACAATGAGCAGTTCTTC. Its translation: CAWNYLAGGLYNEQFF.

The chain employs TRBV12-3 or TRBV12-4 and TRBJ2-1, with 13 bases aligning to TRBD2. The V segment lost 6 bases and the J segment 10 bases; nucleotides outside the gene matches: 15. CDR3 size: 17 residues. CDR3 sequence (DNA): TGTGCCAGCAGCCGCCCCGTCACTAGCGGGAGGGCCCACGAGCAGTTCTTC. Encoded protein: CASSRPVTSGRAHEQFF.